This T cell receptor beta chain was obtained from a study of sequential checkpoint blockade in melanoma. About the research overall: After both sequences, patients received maintenance nivolumab.

Specified treatment: randomized to nivolumab then ipilimumab (arm A) or the reverse (arm B). DNA-damaging chemotherapy had not been given to any patient beforehand. PBMC sorting kept live CD3+CD8+ cells without CD19 or CD56. The table came from immunoSEQ multiplex PCR; TCRdb's copy has only in-frame clones and leaves some out. The table records tens of thousands of clones, approximately 84% of them present only once. The CDR3 extends over 15 amino acids. Trimming removed 1 base at V and 5 bases at J, with 11 bases between. Germline CDR1 reads SGHNT; CDR2 reads YENEEA. This sequence originates from a human donor with melanoma. The V call is TRBV11-3, the J call TRBJ1-4; maybe TRBD1 (6 bases). The material sequenced was CD8+ T cells sorted from blood (inferred from file names), taken from a patient given nivolumab and ipilimumab in sequence. The DNA for the CDR3 is TGTGCCAGCAGCTTAGGGGGGGGCCCCAATGAAAAACTGTTTTTT. It codes for CASSLGGGPNEKLFF.